The 10 T cell receptor beta chains below all came from one sample that was sequenced in a study of blood T cell repertoires in COVID-19. Method: immunoSEQ multiplex PCR; TCRdb's copy keeps in-frame clones and lacks some. The table includes 300,000 to 350,000 clones, about 90% detected once. The sample was PBMCs or T cells enriched from blood (not recorded which). Receptors originate from a woman aged 30 to 39 who had recovered from COVID-19.

The DNA of the CDR3 is TGTGCCAGCAGTTATCCGGGACAGAAACTGTTTTTT. Amino acids: CASSYPGQKLFF. The chain carries TRBV28 and TRBJ1-4; 7 bases map to TRBD1. J lost 11 bases, V lost 4 bases, and 4 bases had no gene match. CDR1 and CDR2 from the germline V gene are MDHEN and SYDVKM. The CDR3 has 12 amino acids.

This chain uses TRBV27 with TRBJ1-6; 11 bases line up with TRBD1. Germline V lookup: CDR1 MNHEY, CDR2 SMNVEV (reference sequence). The CDR3 totals 18 residues. Trimming removed 6 bases from V and 8 bases from J; junction bases left unmatched: 15. The CDR3 region is CASSTLGQGVGLHSPLHF. CDR3 nucleotide sequence: TGTGCCAGCAGCACCCTGGGACAGGGGGTCGGTTTGCATTCACCCCTCCACTTT.

The chain links TRBV4-1 to TRBJ2-7; a possible D gene is TRBD2 (5 bases). This CDR3 spans 18 amino acids. V lost 1 base to trimming and J lost 3 bases, with 22 bases between them. Germline V lookup: CDR1 MGHRA, CDR2 YSYEKL. The chain's CDR3 is CASSQGSVPSAANYEQYF. CDR3 DNA: TGCGCCAGCAGCCAAGGTTCTGTCCCCTCAGCGGCCAACTACGAGCAGTACTTC.

The V call is TRBV28, the J call TRBJ1-2, with D tentatively TRBD1 (6 bases). In germline, CDR1 is MDHEN, CDR2 SYDVKM. The CDR3 is 18 residues long. The V and J ends lost 1 base and 5 bases respectively, with 23 bases between them. CDR3: CASSLSAPPGSTGYGYTF. CDR3 DNA: TGTGCCAGCAGTTTATCGGCTCCCCCGGGCTCTACAGGGTATGGCTACACCTTC.

This clone appeared a single time. V is TRBV2 and J is TRBJ1-2, with D uncertain. From germline, CDR1 is SNHLY and CDR2 FYNNEI. The CDR3 has 12 amino acids. Deletions cut 4 bases from V and 1 base from J, with 4 bases between. CDR3 nucleotides: TGTGCCAGCAGTGCCCTTAACTATGGCTACACCTTC. This encodes CASSALNYGYTF.

This chain uses TRBV27 with TRBJ1-6; no firm D call. V was cut by 3 bases and J by 5 bases, with 8 bases left in between. The CDR3 spans 14 residues. Germline lookup yields CDR1 MNHEY and CDR2 SMNVEV (reference sequence). The CDR3 spells CASSFRQHNSPLHF. The CDR3 DNA sequence: TGTGCCAGCAGTTTCAGGCAACATAATTCACCCCTCCACTTT.

This clone was observed once. DNA for the CDR3: TGTGCCAGCAGTGAAGCGAACGGGAGCAATCAGCCCCAGCATTTT. It is translated as CASSEANGSNQPQHF. The V gene is TRBV6-1, the J gene TRBJ1-5, with D unresolved. Germline CDR1 MNHNS, CDR2 SASEGT. V was cut by 0 bases and J by 1 base, with 7 bases left in between. The CDR3 sequence is 15 residues long.

The DNA of the CDR3 is TGTGCCAGCAGCCCCAACCCGGGGGCGAACACCGGGGAGCTGTTTTTT. Translated: CASSPNPGANTGELFF. The chain has TRBV7-8 and TRBJ2-2, with D perhaps matching TRBD2 (6 bases). V lost 5 bases to trimming and J lost 0 bases, with 13 bases between them. This CDR3 spans 16 amino acids. Germline values: CDR1 SGHVS, CDR2 FQNEAQ. Full variable domain (rest looked up from reference TRBV7-8 and TRBJ2-2): GAGVSQSPRYKVAKRGQDVALRCDPISGHVSLFWYQQALGQGPEFLTYFQNEAQLDKSGLPSDRFFAERPEGSVSTLKIQRTQQEDSAVYLCASSPNPGANTGELFFGEGSRLTVL.

This chain uses TRBV6-5 with TRBJ1-2, with TRBD1 matching 7 bases. The J segment lost 3 bases and the V segment lost 6 bases, leaving 4 bases of the junction unmatched. CDR3 size: 13 residues. Germline CDR1 reads MNHEY; CDR2 reads SVGAGI. The CDR3 DNA reads TGTGCCAGCAGCGCAGGGGGTGACTATGGCTACACCTTC. Its translation is CASSAGGDYGYTF.

J is TRBJ2-7 and V is TRBV28, with 7 bases matching TRBD1. V lost 1 base, J lost 0 bases, and 0 bases stayed unmatched. Germline CDR1 MDHEN, CDR2 SYDVKM. The CDR3 extends over 14 amino acids. CDR3 sequence reads: CASSLSGGSYEQYF. The DNA for the CDR3 is TGTGCCAGCAGTTTATCAGGGGGCTCCTACGAGCAGTACTTC. Drawing the rest from reference TRBV28 and TRBJ2-7, the complete variable domain is DVKVTQSSRYLVKRTGEKVFLECVQDMDHENMFWYRQDPGLGLRLIYFSYDVKMKEKGDIPEGYSVSREKKERFSLILESASTNQTSMYLCASSLSGGSYEQYFGPGTRLTVT.